The 14 T cell receptor beta chains reported below all come from one sample, sequenced in a study of blood T cell repertoires in COVID-19 (dated by TCRdb to 2020 to 2021). Library prep was done by the immunoSEQ multiplex PCR assay. This is the immuneACCESS table as TCRdb keeps it, with only in-frame sequences that have V and J called. A part of the clones is gone; compared with another copy, unresolved V genes explain less than half, and the rest is unexplained. Here the sample has approximately 240,000 clones; approximately 83% occur a single time. The ten largest clones capture about 2.9% of the sample. The sample was peripheral blood. These receptors were taken from a woman under 40 who had recovered from COVID-19.

The chain recombines TRBV18 with TRBJ1-2, with TRBD1 matching 7 bases. CDR3 length: 13 residues. V lost 4 bases, J lost 5 bases, and 4 bases stayed unmatched. Germline CDR1 reads KGHSH; CDR2 reads LQKENI. As DNA, the CDR3 is TGTGCCAGCTCACAAGGACAGGAATATGGCTACACCTTC. Translating it yields CASSQGQEYGYTF.

V gene TRBV19 combines with J gene TRBJ2-1, with 11 bases identical to TRBD2. J was trimmed by 0 bases and V by 3 bases; bases with no gene match: 10. Germline CDR1 reads LNHDA; CDR2 reads SQIVND (reference sequence). The CDR3 is 19 residues long. CDR3 DNA sequence: TGTGCCAGTAGTATCCTAGCGGGGGGATCAAAAGGCTCCTACAATGAGCAGTTCTTC. Protein sequence: CASSILAGGSKGSYNEQFF.

The CDR3 protein is CASSEALDSYGYTF. The DNA of the CDR3 is TGTGCCAGCAGTGAAGCGTTGGACAGCTATGGCTACACCTTC. The chain uses TRBV6-1 and TRBJ1-2, with D perhaps matching TRBD1 (6 bases). Germline V gives CDR1 MNHNS, CDR2 SASEGT. The CDR3 runs 14 residues. Between the trimmed V and J ends, which lost 0 bases and 4 bases, there was a span of 9 bases.

The CDR3 is CASSQETGPGETQYF. The CDR3 bases are TGTGCCAGCAGCCAAGAAACAGGGCCGGGAGAGACCCAGTACTTC. The rearrangement joins TRBV3-1 (or the pseudogene TRBV3-2) to TRBJ2-5, with TRBD1 as a possible D gene (6 bases). V was pared by 0 bases and J by 4 bases, with 12 bases between. The CDR3 sequence is 15 residues long. CDR1 LGHDT and CDR2 YNNKEL come from the germline V gene (reference sequence).

DNA of the CDR3: TGTGCCAGCAGTCCTACAGGGAACACCGGGGAGCTGTTTTTT. Translation gives CASSPTGNTGELFF. The rearrangement links TRBV27 to TRBJ2-2; D possibly corresponds to TRBD1 (5 bases). Trimming left V 5 bases short and J 1 base short, with 8 bases between. The CDR3 spans 14 residues. From germline, CDR1 is MNHEY and CDR2 SMNVEV (reference sequence).

A remark on this clone: This may stem from a read error, because a much larger clone lies one nucleotide away. The chain has TRBV15 and TRBJ2-7; TRBD2 matches at 7 bases. Germline assignment: CDR1 LNHNV and CDR2 YYDKDF (reference sequence). V lost 0 bases and J lost 6; bases outside the gene matches: 2. The CDR3 extends over 13 amino acids. CDR3 protein: CATSRDWGGEQYF. The CDR3 region has the DNA TGTGCCACCAGCAGAGATTGGGGGGGCGAGCAGTACTTC. Filled out from reference TRBV15 and TRBJ2-7, the complete variable domain reads DAMVIQNPRYQVTQFGKPVTLSCSQTLNHNVMYWYQQKSSQAPKLLFHYYDKDFNNEADTPDNFQSRRPNTSFCFLDIRSPGLGDTAMYLCATSRDWGGEQYFGPGTRLTVT.

V usage is TRBV4-2 and J usage is TRBJ2-7, with D possibly TRBD2 on 6 matching bases. The CDR3 length is 16 residues. CDR1 and CDR2 from the germline V gene are LGHNA and YNFKEQ. Deletions cut 0 bases from V and 1 base from J, with 13 bases between. The CDR3 coding sequence is TGTGCCAGCAGCCAAGATTTGGGGGACTCTTCCTACGAGCAGTACTTC. It yields the protein CASSQDLGDSSYEQYF.

The chain links TRBV12-3 or TRBV12-4 to TRBJ2-1, with D possibly matching TRBD2 (6 bases). The V end lost 8 bases, the J end lost 4 bases, and 12 bases lay between the germline ends. The CDR3 covers 13 residues. CDR3 region: CASGGSAYNEQFF. Written as DNA, the CDR3 is TGTGCCAGCGGAGGGAGCGCATACAATGAGCAGTTCTTC.

Here the CDR3 reads CASSQSDEGGGSYNSPLHF. The DNA of the CDR3 is TGCGCCAGCAGTCAATCCGACGAAGGGGGCGGGTCCTATAATTCACCCCTCCACTTT. The chain links TRBV23-1 to TRBJ1-6, with 7 bases fitting TRBD1. TRBV23-1 is placed among ORFs of uncertain function. After removal of 0 bases from V and 1 base from J, the junction contained 9 bases not matched to a gene. The CDR3 has 19 residues.

The chain recombines TRBV11-2 with TRBJ2-3, with 10 positions matching TRBD2. This CDR3 contains 16 residues. In germline, CDR1 is SGHAT, CDR2 FQNNGV. J lost 4 bases, V lost 5 bases, and 9 bases had no gene match. CDR3 DNA sequence: TGTGCCAGCAGCGGCAGCGGGGGGGCCCCGGCAGATACGCAGTATTTT. Translation gives CASSGSGGAPADTQYF.

This sequence joins TRBV12-3 or TRBV12-4 and TRBJ2-7; possible D gene TRBD1, 5 bases. The germline V and J ends were trimmed by 3 bases and 2 bases, with 8 bases remaining between them. The CDR3 is 13 residues long. DNA for the CDR3: TGTGCCAGCAGTTTGCAACAGGCCTACGAGCAGTACTTC. Translating it yields CASSLQQAYEQYF.

Only a few counts were recorded for this clone. This chain joins TRBV2 and TRBJ2-7; D gene ambiguous. The germline gives CDR1 SNHLY, CDR2 FYNNEI. Trimming removed 6 bases from V and 5 bases from J, with 8 bases in between. The CDR3 consists of 11 residues. The CDR3 nucleotides read TGTGCCAGCAGGGATACAGACGAGCAGTACTTC. It encodes CASRDTDEQYF.

This clone was seen a single time. The V and J genes are TRBV27 and TRBJ1-2, with D perhaps matching TRBD1 (6 bases). Germline V lookup: CDR1 MNHEY, CDR2 SMNVEV (reference sequence). The V gene lost 7 bases and the J gene lost 5 bases, with 14 bases spanning the gap. The length of the CDR3 is 13 residues. Here the CDR3 DNA reads TGTGCCAGCACCCCAGAGGGGGGGTATGGCTACACCTTC. Amino acid sequence: CASTPEGGYGYTF.

J is TRBJ2-5 and V is TRBV6-6; D might be TRBD2 (6 bases). The CDR3 runs 14 residues. Trimming stripped 2 bases from V and 5 bases from J, with 12 bases between. The germline CDR1 and CDR2 sequences are MNHNY and SVGAGI (reference sequence). CDR3 sequence (DNA): TGTGCCAGCAGTTACACGGGGGTGAGGGAGACCCAGTACTTC. Translation gives CASSYTGVRETQYF.